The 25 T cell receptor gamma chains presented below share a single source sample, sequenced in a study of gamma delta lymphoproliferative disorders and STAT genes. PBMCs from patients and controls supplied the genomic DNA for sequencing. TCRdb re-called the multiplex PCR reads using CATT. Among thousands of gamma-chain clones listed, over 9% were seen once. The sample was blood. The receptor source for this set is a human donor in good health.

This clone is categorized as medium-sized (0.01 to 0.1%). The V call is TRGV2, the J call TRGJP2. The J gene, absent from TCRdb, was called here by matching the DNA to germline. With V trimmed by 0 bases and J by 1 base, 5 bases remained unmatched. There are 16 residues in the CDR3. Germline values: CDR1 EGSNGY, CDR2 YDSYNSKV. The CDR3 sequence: CATWDGPCSSDWIKTF. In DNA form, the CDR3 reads TGTGCCACCTGGGACGGGCCTTGTAGTAGTGATTGGATCAAGACGTTT.

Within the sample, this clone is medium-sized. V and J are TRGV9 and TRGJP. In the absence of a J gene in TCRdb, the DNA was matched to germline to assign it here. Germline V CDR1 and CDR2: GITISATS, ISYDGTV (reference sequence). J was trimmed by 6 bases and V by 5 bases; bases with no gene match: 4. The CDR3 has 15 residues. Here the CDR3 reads CALWARELGKKIKVF. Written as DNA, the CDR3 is TGTGCCTTGTGGGCCCGAGAGTTGGGCAAAAAAATCAAGGTATTT.

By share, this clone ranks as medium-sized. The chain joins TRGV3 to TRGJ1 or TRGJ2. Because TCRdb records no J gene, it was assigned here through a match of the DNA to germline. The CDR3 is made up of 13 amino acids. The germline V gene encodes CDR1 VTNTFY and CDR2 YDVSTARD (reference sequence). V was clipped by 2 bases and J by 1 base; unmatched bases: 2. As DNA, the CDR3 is TGTGCCACCTGGGACACCAATTATTATAAGAAACTCTTT. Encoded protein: CATWDTNYYKKLF.

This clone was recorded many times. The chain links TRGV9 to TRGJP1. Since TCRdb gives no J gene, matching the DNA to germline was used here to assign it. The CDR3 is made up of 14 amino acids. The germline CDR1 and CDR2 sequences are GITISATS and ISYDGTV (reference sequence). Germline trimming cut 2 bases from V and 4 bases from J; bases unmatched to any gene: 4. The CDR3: CALWEGFTGWFKIF. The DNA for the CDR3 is TGTGCCTTGTGGGAGGGGTTCACTGGTTGGTTCAAGATATTT.

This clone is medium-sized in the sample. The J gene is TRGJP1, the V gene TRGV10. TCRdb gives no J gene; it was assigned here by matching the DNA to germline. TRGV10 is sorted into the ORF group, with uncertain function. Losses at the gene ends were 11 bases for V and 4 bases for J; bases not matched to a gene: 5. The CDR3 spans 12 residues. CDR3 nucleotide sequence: TGTGCTGCGGATCTCACTGGTTGGTTCAAGATATTT. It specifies CAADLTGWFKIF.

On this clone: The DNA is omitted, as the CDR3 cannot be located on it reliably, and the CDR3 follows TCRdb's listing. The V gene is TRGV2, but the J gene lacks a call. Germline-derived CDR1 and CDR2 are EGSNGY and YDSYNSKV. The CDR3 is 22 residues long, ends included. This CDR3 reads CATWDGQHLYVIRNSLAVEQHF.

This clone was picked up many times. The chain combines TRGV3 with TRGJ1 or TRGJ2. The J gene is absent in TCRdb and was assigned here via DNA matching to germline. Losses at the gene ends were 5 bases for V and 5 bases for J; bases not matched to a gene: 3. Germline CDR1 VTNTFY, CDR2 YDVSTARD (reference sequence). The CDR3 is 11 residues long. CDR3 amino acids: CATWVDYKKLF. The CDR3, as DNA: TGTGCCACCTGGGTAGATTATAAGAAACTCTTT.

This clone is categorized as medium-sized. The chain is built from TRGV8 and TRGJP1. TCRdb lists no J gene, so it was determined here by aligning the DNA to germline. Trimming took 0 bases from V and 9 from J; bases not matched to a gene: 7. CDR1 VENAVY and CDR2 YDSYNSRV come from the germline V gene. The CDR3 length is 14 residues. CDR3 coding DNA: TGTGCCACCTGGGATAGGCCGGGGTGTTGGTTCAAGATATTT. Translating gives CATWDRPGCWFKIF.

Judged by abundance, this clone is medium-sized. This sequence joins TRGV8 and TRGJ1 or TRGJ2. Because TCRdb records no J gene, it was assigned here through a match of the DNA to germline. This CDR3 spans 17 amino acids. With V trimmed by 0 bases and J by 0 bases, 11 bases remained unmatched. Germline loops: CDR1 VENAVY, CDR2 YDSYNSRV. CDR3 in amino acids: CATWDRTIPPNYYKKLF. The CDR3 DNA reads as TGTGCCACCTGGGATAGGACTATACCCCCGAATTATTATAAGAAACTCTTT.

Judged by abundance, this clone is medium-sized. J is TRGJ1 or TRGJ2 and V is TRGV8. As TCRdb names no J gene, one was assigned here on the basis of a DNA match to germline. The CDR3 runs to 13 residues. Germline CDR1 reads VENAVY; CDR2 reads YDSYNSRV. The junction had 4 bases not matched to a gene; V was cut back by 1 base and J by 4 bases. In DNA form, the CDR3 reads TGTGCCACCTGGGATAGATTCTATTATAAGAAACTCTTT. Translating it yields CATWDRFYYKKLF.

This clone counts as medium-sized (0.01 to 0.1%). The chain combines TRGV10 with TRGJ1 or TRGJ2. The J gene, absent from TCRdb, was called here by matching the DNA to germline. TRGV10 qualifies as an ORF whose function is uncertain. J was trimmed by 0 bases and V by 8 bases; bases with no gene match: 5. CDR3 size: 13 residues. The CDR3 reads CAAWDSNYYKKLF. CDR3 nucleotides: TGTGCTGCGTGGGATTCGAATTATTATAAGAAACTCTTT.

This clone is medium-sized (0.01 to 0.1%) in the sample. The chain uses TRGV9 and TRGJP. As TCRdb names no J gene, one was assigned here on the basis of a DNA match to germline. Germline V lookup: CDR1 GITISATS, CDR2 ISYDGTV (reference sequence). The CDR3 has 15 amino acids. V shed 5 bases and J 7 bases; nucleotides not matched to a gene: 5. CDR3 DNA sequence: TGTGCCTTGTGGGTGCGGGAGTTGGGCAAAAAAATCAAGGTATTT. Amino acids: CALWVRELGKKIKVF.

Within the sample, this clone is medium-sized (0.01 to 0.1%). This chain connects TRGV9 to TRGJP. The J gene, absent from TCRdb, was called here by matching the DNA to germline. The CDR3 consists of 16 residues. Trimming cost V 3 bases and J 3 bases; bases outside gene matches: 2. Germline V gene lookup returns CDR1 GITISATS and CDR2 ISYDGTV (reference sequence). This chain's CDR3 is CALWELQELGKKIKVF. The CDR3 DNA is TGTGCCTTGTGGGAGTTGCAAGAGTTGGGCAAAAAAATCAAGGTATTT.

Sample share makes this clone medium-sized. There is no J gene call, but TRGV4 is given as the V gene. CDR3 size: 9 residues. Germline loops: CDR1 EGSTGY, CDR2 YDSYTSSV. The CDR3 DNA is TGTGCCACCTGGACGGAAAAACTCTTT. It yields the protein CATWTEKLF.

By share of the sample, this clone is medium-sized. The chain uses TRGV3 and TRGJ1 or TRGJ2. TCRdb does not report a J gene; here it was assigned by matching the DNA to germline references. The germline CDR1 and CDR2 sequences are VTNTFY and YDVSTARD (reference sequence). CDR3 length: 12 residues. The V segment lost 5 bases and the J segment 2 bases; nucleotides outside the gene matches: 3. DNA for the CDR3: TGTGCCACCTGGGCCCATTATTATAAGAAACTCTTT. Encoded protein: CATWAHYYKKLF.

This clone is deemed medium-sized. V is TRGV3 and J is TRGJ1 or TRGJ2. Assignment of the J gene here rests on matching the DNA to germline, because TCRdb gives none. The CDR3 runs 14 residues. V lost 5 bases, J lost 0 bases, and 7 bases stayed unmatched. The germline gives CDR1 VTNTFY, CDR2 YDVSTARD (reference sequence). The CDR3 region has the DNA TGTGCCACCTGGGGATGGGTGAATTATTATAAGAAACTCTTT. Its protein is CATWGWVNYYKKLF.

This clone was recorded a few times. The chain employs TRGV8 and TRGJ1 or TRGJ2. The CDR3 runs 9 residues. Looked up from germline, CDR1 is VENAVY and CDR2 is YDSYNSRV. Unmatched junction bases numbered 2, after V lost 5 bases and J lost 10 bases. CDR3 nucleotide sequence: TGTGCCACCTGGGGGAAGAAACTCTTT. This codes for CATWGKKLF.

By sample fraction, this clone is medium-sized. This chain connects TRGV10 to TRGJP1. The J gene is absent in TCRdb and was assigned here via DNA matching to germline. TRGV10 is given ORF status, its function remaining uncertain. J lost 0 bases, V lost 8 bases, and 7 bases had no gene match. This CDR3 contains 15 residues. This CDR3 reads CAAWDPHTTGWFKIF. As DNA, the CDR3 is TGTGCTGCGTGGGATCCTCATACCACTGGTTGGTTCAAGATATTT.

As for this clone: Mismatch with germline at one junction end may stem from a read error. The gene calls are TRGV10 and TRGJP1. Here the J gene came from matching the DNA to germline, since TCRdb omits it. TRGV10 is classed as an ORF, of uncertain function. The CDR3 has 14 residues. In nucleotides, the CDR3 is TGCGCGGGATTTGGAGGTTCCACTGGTTGGTTCAAGATATTT. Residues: CAGFGGSTGWFKIF.

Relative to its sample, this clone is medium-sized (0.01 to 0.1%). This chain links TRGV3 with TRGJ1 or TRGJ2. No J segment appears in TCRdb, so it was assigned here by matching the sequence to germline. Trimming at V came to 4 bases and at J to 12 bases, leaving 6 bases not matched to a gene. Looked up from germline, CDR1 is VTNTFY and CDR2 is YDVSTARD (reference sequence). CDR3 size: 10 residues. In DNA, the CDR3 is TGTGCCACCTGGGAGATGAGGAAACTCTTT. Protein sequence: CATWEMRKLF.

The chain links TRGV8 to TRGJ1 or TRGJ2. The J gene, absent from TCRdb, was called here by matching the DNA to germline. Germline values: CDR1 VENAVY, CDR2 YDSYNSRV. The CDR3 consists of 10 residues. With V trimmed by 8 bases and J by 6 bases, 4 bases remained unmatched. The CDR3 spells CATLRYKKLF. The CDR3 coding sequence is TGTGCCACCTTGCGTTATAAGAAACTCTTT.

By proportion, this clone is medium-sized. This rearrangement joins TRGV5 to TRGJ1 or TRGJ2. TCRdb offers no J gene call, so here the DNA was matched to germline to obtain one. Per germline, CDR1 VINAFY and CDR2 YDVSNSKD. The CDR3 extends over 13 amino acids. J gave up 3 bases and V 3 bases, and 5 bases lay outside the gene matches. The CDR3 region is CATWDGLYYKKLF. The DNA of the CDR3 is TGTGCCACCTGGGACGGACTTTATTATAAGAAACTCTTT.

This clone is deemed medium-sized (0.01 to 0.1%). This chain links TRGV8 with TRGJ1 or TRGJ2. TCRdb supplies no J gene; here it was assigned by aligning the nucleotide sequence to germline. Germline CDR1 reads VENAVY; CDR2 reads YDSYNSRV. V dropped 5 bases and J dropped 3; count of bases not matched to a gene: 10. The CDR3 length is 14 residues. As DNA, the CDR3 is TGTGCCACCTGGGCTGCGCCCGTTTATTATAAGAAACTCTTT. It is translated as CATWAAPVYYKKLF.

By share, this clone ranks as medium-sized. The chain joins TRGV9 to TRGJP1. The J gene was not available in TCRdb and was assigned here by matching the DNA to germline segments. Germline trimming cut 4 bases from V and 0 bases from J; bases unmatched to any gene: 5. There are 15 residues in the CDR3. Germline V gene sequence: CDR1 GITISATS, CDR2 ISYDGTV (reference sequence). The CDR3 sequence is CALWDPYTTGWFKIF. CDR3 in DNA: TGTGCCTTGTGGGACCCATATACCACTGGTTGGTTCAAGATATTT.

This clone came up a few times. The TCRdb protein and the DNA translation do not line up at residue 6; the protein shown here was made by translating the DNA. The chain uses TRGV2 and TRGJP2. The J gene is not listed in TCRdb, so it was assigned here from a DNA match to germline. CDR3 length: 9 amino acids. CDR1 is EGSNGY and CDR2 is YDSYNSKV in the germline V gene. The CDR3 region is CATNWNKTF. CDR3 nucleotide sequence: TGTGCCACCAATTGGAACAAGACGTTT.